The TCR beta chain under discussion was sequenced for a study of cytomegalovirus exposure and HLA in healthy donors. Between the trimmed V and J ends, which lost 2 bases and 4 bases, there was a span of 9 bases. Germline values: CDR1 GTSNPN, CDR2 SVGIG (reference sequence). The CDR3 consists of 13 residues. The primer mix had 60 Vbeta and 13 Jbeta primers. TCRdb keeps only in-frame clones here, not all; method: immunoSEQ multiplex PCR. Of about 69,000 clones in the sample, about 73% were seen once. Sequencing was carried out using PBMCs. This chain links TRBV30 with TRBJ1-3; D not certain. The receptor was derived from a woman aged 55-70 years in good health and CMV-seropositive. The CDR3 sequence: CAWSSLAGNTIYF. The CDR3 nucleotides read TGTGCCTGGAGTAGCCTTGCCGGAAACACCATATATTTT.